This entry concerns a single TCR beta chain. Using immunoSEQ multiplex PCR, the repertoire was profiled, and TCRdb retains in-frame clones only, with some absent. This sample has over 95,000 clones; roughly nine tenths occur once, and the top ten carry roughly 4.5%. The sample originates from a study of T cell responses to AZD1222 COVID-19 vaccine. Study in general: Second-dose intervals near 4 or 12 weeks were combined.

After removal of 3 bases from V and 8 bases from J, the junction contained 3 bases not matched to a gene. The CDR3 extends over 12 amino acids. The source material was peripheral blood, sampled on day 0 of AZD1222 vaccination. The TCR originated in an adult in good health. The chain employs TRBV5-3 and TRBJ1-1; 8 positions match TRBD1. TRBV5-3 carries the ORF label, with uncertain function. CDR3 region: CARSSGQGEAFF. The CDR3 DNA reads TGTGCCAGAAGCTCCGGACAGGGAGAAGCTTTCTTT.